The 28 T cell receptor beta chains below were found in one sample sequenced in a study of cytomegalovirus exposure and HLA in healthy donors. The primer mix had 60 Vbeta and 13 Jbeta primers. Sequencing was performed with immunoSEQ multiplex PCR; in TCRdb, only in-frame clones are kept and a portion is missing. The sample has about 90,000 clones; approximately 88% are singletons. Sequencing was done on a sample of PBMCs. These receptors were taken from a man aged 18 to 35 in good health and CMV-seronegative.

The genes are TRBV7-9 and TRBJ2-7; no firm D call. The CDR3 length is 12 residues. Trimming took off 4 bases at V and 1 base at J, with 5 bases between the two ends. CDR1 is SEHNR, CDR2 FQNEAQ, per germline (reference sequence). The DNA for the CDR3 is TGTGCCAGCAGCTCTGCGTCCTACGAGCAGTACTTC. This encodes CASSSASYEQYF.

This clone was found a few times. The chain uses TRBV13 and TRBJ2-2, with unresolved D. Trimming cost V 5 bases and J 7 bases, with 11 bases left between them. The CDR3 sequence is 13 residues long. Germline V gives CDR1 PRHDT, CDR2 FYEKMQ (reference sequence). The CDR3 sequence is CASSRLSSGELFF. As DNA, the CDR3 is TGTGCCAGCAGCCGACTCTCGAGCGGGGAGCTGTTTTTT.

This clone was seen only once. J is TRBJ2-7 and V is TRBV5-1; TRBD2 aligns across 7 bases. The CDR3 has 16 amino acids. After removal of 4 bases from V and 4 bases from J, the junction contained 14 bases not matched to a gene. Germline loops: CDR1 SGHRS, CDR2 YFSETQ. The CDR3 nucleotides read TGCGCCAGCAGCCCGCCGGGAAGTAGGGAGGGATACGAGCAGTACTTC. Translating gives CASSPPGSREGYEQYF.

The chain has TRBV7-9 and TRBJ1-4; D not certain. Germline CDR1 SEHNR, CDR2 FQNEAQ (reference sequence). V lost 5 bases and J 5 bases, leaving 15 bases between the germline ends. This CDR3 has 15 residues. CDR3 sequence (DNA): TGTGCCAGCAGCCCCTGGAACAGAAAAAATGAAAAACTGTTTTTT. The encoded protein is CASSPWNRKNEKLFF. Looking up the rest from reference TRBV7-9 and TRBJ1-4 gives the full variable domain: DTGVSQNPRHKITKRGQNVTFRCDPISEHNRLYWYRQTLGQGPEFLTYFQNEAQLEKSRLLSDRFSAERPKGSFSTLEIQRTEQGDSAMYLCASSPWNRKNEKLFFGSGTQLSVL.

This clone was picked up one time. J is TRBJ1-1 and V is TRBV10-2, with TRBD1 matching over 7 bases. The CDR3 is made up of 16 amino acids. Unmatched junction bases numbered 17, after V lost 7 bases and J lost 6 bases. The V gene's germline CDR1 is WSHSY and CDR2 SAAADI. Here the CDR3 reads CASTLITGAGGAEAFF. The CDR3 DNA is TGCGCCAGCACTCTCATTACAGGGGCGGGAGGGGCTGAAGCTTTCTTT.

The chain couples TRBV14 to TRBJ2-6, with unresolved D. Germline V gene lookup returns CDR1 SGHDN and CDR2 FVKESK. There are 16 residues in the CDR3. Trimming shortened V by 0 bases and J by 2 bases, and 8 bases separated the two germline ends. The CDR3 sequence: CASSQERPPGANVLTF. DNA for the CDR3: TGTGCCAGCAGCCAAGAGAGGCCCCCTGGGGCCAACGTCCTGACTTTC.

The CDR3 protein is CASTPGTGNEKLFF. CDR3 sequence (DNA): TGTGCCAGCACCCCCGGGACAGGGAACGAAAAACTGTTTTTT. This chain uses TRBV7-9 with TRBJ1-4; TRBD1 agrees at 9 bases. Per germline, CDR1 SEHNR and CDR2 FQNEAQ (reference sequence). The CDR3 extends over 14 amino acids. The trim removed 7 bases at V and 8 bases at J, leaving 8 bases unmatched.

V usage is TRBV11-2 and J usage is TRBJ2-7, with a possible D match to TRBD2 (5 bases). The CDR3 spans 13 residues. The V end was cut by 2 bases, the J end by 4 bases, with 9 bases between. From germline, CDR1 is SGHAT and CDR2 FQNNGV. CDR3 protein: CASSLNSAYEQYF. The CDR3 DNA is TGTGCCAGCAGCTTAAATAGCGCGTACGAGCAGTACTTC. The variable domain in full, completed from reference TRBV11-2 and TRBJ2-7, reads EAGVAQSPRYKIIEKRQSVAFWCNPISGHATLYWYQQILGQGPKLLIQFQNNGVVDDSQLPKDRFSAERLKGVDSTLKIQPAKLEDSAVYLCASSLNSAYEQYFGPGTRLTVT.

This chain joins TRBV4-3 and TRBJ1-5; D may be TRBD1 (6 bases). This CDR3 is 17 amino acids long. V was cut by 0 bases and J by 6 bases, with 18 bases left in between. Germline V lookup: CDR1 LGHNA, CDR2 YSLEER. CDR3 residues: CASSQDRTDVRVQPQHF. Here the CDR3 DNA reads TGCGCCAGCAGCCAAGATCGGACAGACGTGCGAGTTCAGCCCCAGCATTTT.

The CDR3 is CASSRGLARNYEQYF. The CDR3, as DNA: TGTGCCAGCAGCCGGGGACTAGCGCGAAATTACGAGCAGTACTTC. The rearrangement joins TRBV11-2 to TRBJ2-7, with TRBD2 matching 10 bases. J gave up 4 bases and V 5 bases, and 8 bases lay outside the gene matches. Germline CDR1 and CDR2: SGHAT and FQNNGV. This CDR3 region has 15 residues.

The CDR3 reads CASSESHSPSSGNTIYF. The CDR3 DNA follows: TGCGCCAGCAGTGAGTCGCACAGCCCGAGCTCTGGAAACACCATATATTTT. V and J are TRBV10-1 and TRBJ1-3; D unresolved. The CDR3 has 17 amino acids. The germline CDR1 and CDR2 sequences are WNHNN and SYGVQD (reference sequence). V gave up 0 bases and J gave up 0 bases, with 12 bases separating them.

The chain is built from TRBV7-9 and TRBJ1-2; no reliable D call. CDR3 length equals 16 residues. V was pared by 3 bases and J by 8 bases, with 22 bases between. CDR1 and CDR2 from the germline V gene are SEHNR and FQNEAQ (reference sequence). This CDR3 is CASSFITVSRGGGYTF. The CDR3 region has the DNA TGTGCCAGCAGCTTTATCACGGTCTCCCGAGGTGGCGGCTACACCTTC.

The chain employs TRBV10-1 and TRBJ2-1; D call uncertain. V lost 3 bases, J lost 14 bases, and 14 bases lay in between. Per germline, CDR1 WNHNN and CDR2 SYGVQD (reference sequence). The CDR3 contains 12 residues. The CDR3 DNA reads as TGCGCCAGCAGTGATGGTTTTAGCCTTGAGTTCTTC. Residues: CASSDGFSLEFF.

The rearrangement joins TRBV10-3 to TRBJ1-2; D possibly corresponds to TRBD1 (6 bases). CDR1 is ENHRY, CDR2 SYGVKD, per germline. V lost 3 bases to trimming and J lost 6 bases, with 11 bases between them. The CDR3 extends over 13 amino acids. The CDR3 DNA is TGTGCCATCAGTGACCAGGGGTTAAATGGCTACACCTTC. Its protein product is CAISDQGLNGYTF.

This clone has only a few counts. This sequence joins TRBV6-6 and TRBJ2-2; possible D gene TRBD1, 6 bases. Germline V gene lookup returns CDR1 MNHNY and CDR2 SVGAGI (reference sequence). Trimming removed 6 bases at V and 0 bases at J, with 8 bases between. The CDR3 contains 14 residues. The DNA of the CDR3 is TGTGCCAGCAGAGGACAGTCGAACACCGGGGAGCTGTTTTTT. This translates into CASRGQSNTGELFF.

V gene TRBV4-3 combines with J gene TRBJ1-2, with 9 bases lining up with TRBD1. The CDR3 length is 15 residues. V lost 4 bases, J lost 7 bases, and 10 bases stayed unmatched. The V gene's germline CDR1 is LGHNA and CDR2 YSLEER. CDR3 sequence (DNA): TGCGCCAGCAGCCTCCTGGGACAGGGAACACGTGGCTACACCTTC. Protein: CASSLLGQGTRGYTF.

The rearrangement links TRBV7-2 to TRBJ1-2; 12 bases fit TRBD1. CDR1 and CDR2 from the germline V gene are SGHTA and FQGNSA. The CDR3 is made up of 16 amino acids. V dropped 6 bases and J dropped 5; count of bases not matched to a gene: 10. For the CDR3, the DNA is TGTGCCAGCAGTCACCGGGACAGGGGGCTCTTATATGGCTACACCTTC. Protein: CASSHRDRGLLYGYTF.

This sequence joins TRBV7-9 and TRBJ2-7; 8 bases align to TRBD2. CDR1 is SEHNR, CDR2 FQNEAQ, per germline (reference sequence). Trimming removed 5 bases from V and 0 bases from J; junction bases left unmatched: 3. The CDR3 loop spans 14 amino acids. The DNA of the CDR3 is TGTGCCAGCAGCGGCGGGAGGAGCTCCTACGAGCAGTACTTC. Protein sequence: CASSGGRSSYEQYF.

A single count supports this clone. The chain is built from TRBV6-1 and TRBJ2-3, with 7 bases lining up with TRBD1. Germline V gives CDR1 MNHNS, CDR2 SASEGT. There are 17 residues in the CDR3. The V and J ends lost 2 bases and 2 bases, in that order; junction bases with no gene match: 10. The CDR3 region is CASSESPSGGYTDTQYF. The DNA for the CDR3 is TGTGCCAGCAGTGAATCACCCTCAGGGGGTTACACAGATACGCAGTATTTT.

The chain employs TRBV6-5 and TRBJ1-2; D remains unclear. Germline CDR1 is MNHEY and CDR2 is SVGAGI. The CDR3 contains 14 residues. V lost 5 bases to trimming and J lost 2 bases, with 12 bases between them. Here the CDR3 reads CASSPYVLNYGYTF. In nucleotides, the CDR3 is TGTGCCAGCAGTCCGTACGTCCTAAACTATGGCTACACCTTC.

The chain couples TRBV9 to TRBJ2-5; D is perhaps TRBD1 (6 bases). V was clipped by 3 bases and J by 0 bases, with 12 bases between them. CDR1 and CDR2 (germline): SGDLS, YYNGEE. The CDR3 has 15 amino acids. The CDR3 nucleotides read TGTGCCAGCAGCGCTCACAGGGACCACCAAGAGACCCAGTACTTC. Translated, it gives CASSAHRDHQETQYF.

The chain is built from TRBV18 and TRBJ1-2; a weak D match, TRBD1 (6 bases). This CDR3 is 13 amino acids long. In germline, CDR1 is KGHSH, CDR2 LQKENI. V was shortened by 5 bases and J by 1 base, with 8 bases between the two germline ends. CDR3 DNA: TGTGCCAGCTCAGGACAGAGTAACTATGGCTACACCTTC. It is translated as CASSGQSNYGYTF.

The chain joins TRBV7-3 to TRBJ1-1; TRBD1 might be the D (6 bases). Germline V gene data show CDR1 as SGHTA and CDR2 as FQGTGA. Between the trimmed V and J ends, which lost 5 bases and 7 bases, there was a span of 17 bases. The CDR3 runs 14 residues. This chain's CDR3 is CASSETGIGGEAFF. In DNA, the CDR3 is TGTGCCAGCAGCGAAACGGGGATAGGGGGTGAAGCTTTCTTT. The full variable domain, completed using reference TRBV7-3 and TRBJ1-1, is GAGVSQTPSNKVTEKGKYVELRCDPISGHTALYWYRQSLGQGPEFLIYFQGTGAADDSGLPNDRFFAVRPEGSVSTLKIQRTERGDSAVYLCASSETGIGGEAFFGQGTRLTVV.

In DNA form, the CDR3 reads TGTGCCAGCGGACAGGGGAGGAACACTGAAGCTTTCTTT. Protein sequence: CASGQGRNTEAFF. The chain is built from TRBV5-4 and TRBJ1-1, with TRBD1 identical over 9 bases. Germline values: CDR1 SGHNT, CDR2 YYREEE (reference sequence). V lost 7 bases, J lost 1 base, and 2 bases stayed unmatched. This CDR3 is built from 13 residues. The full variable domain, with the rest looked up from reference TRBV5-4 and TRBJ1-1, is ETGVTQSPTHLIKTRGQQVTLRCSSQSGHNTVSWYQQALGQGPQFIFQYYREEENGRGNFPPRFSGLQFPNYSSELNVNALELDDSALYLCASGQGRNTEAFFGQGTRLTVV.

This clone was seen a handful of times. J is TRBJ1-2 and V is TRBV5-1; TRBD1 might be the D (6 bases). Trimming shortened V by 0 bases and J by 7 bases, and 13 bases separated the two germline ends. CDR3 length: 14 amino acids. In germline, CDR1 is SGHRS, CDR2 YFSETQ. The CDR3 protein is CASSLAATGGGYTF. The CDR3 coding sequence is TGCGCCAGCAGCTTGGCCGCGACAGGTGGTGGCTACACCTTC.

This chain connects TRBV7-9 to TRBJ2-7; D perhaps matches TRBD1 (7 bases). Germline assignment: CDR1 SEHNR and CDR2 FQNEAQ (reference sequence). The V end was cut by 5 bases, the J end by 3 bases, with 14 bases between. The CDR3 contains 14 residues. CDR3 amino acids: CASSVRGTVYEQYF. CDR3 in DNA: TGTGCCAGCAGCGTACGGGGGACAGTCTACGAGCAGTACTTC. The variable domain in full, completed from reference TRBV7-9 and TRBJ2-7, reads DTGVSQNPRHKITKRGQNVTFRCDPISEHNRLYWYRQTLGQGPEFLTYFQNEAQLEKSRLLSDRFSAERPKGSFSTLEIQRTEQGDSAMYLCASSVRGTVYEQYFGPGTRLTVT.

V gene TRBV9 combines with J gene TRBJ2-7, with a possible D match to TRBD2 (5 bases). The CDR3 is 15 residues long. Trimming took 0 bases from V and 3 from J, leaving 13 bases between them. Germline CDR1 SGDLS, CDR2 YYNGEE. The CDR3, as DNA: TGTGCCAGCAGCGTAGGAGGGCGCTCTCACTACGAGCAGTACTTC. Its translation: CASSVGGRSHYEQYF.

The chain is built from TRBV7-2 and TRBJ1-1; D uncertain. Trimming stripped 5 bases from V and 0 bases from J, with 7 bases between. The germline V gene encodes CDR1 SGHTA and CDR2 FQGNSA. This CDR3 is 13 amino acids long. CDR3 residues: CASSAQMNTEAFF. CDR3 coding DNA: TGTGCCAGCAGCGCCCAGATGAACACTGAAGCTTTCTTT.